This T cell receptor beta chain originates from a study of T cells in Graves' hyperthyroidism and ophthalmopathy. Amplified TCR beta CDR3 regions came from RNA transcripts. HTBI primers drove first-round RT-PCR of the TCR CDR3. TCRdb itself ran the multiplex PCR reads through MiXCR, one entry per CDR3 protein. Here the sample spans fewer than 650,000 distinct CDR3 sequences, around 15% being singletons. Subjects aged 18 to 65 presented with newly diagnosed hyperthyroidism of less than 2 months' duration. Investigators excluded patients with uncontrolled infection, other autoimmune disease, pregnancy or lactation. Diagnosis relied on clinical symptoms, serum thyroxine and TRAb, thyroid ultrasound and orbital computed tomography. There are many counts of this clonotype. Its cognate antigen is unknown. General study results and limits: Ophthalmopathy was distinguished from stable hyperthyroidism by 13 V-J signatures.

The sequence was obtained from a middle-aged woman with Graves' hyperthyroidism. Sequenced: blood.

The CDR3 region is CASRDLVHLSKEQFF. The CDR3 region has the DNA TGTGCCAGCAGGGACCTGGTACACCTCAGTAAGGAGCAGTTCTTC. This chain links TRBV6-1 with TRBJ2-1; D is ambiguous. Trimming left V 6 bases short and J 10 bases short, with 22 bases between. Germline V gene sequence: CDR1 MNHNS, CDR2 SASEGT. This CDR3 region has 15 residues.